This TCR beta chain was documented in a study of cytomegalovirus exposure and HLA in healthy donors. Study findings and constraints: Some V segments could not be told apart, so they were left out, TRBV6-2 and TRBV6-3 among them.

Trimming shortened V by 6 bases and J by 4 bases, and 18 bases separated the two germline ends. The germline V gene has CDR1 WSHSY and CDR2 SAAADI. The length of the CDR3 is 15 residues. The primer mix had 60 Vbeta and 13 Jbeta primers. Study processing details: Roughly 10 million shared chains were among approximately 80 million unique TCR beta chains counted in a later analysis. Method: immunoSEQ multiplex PCR; TCRdb's copy keeps in-frame clones and lacks some. That table is the source of V, J and clone size, and D and trimming were worked out from the DNA. The data show roughly 180,000 clones, about 82% seen once. As concerns this clone: As yet, its antigen is unknown.

This receptor was taken from a woman younger than 30 in good health and CMV-seronegative. Sequencing used PBMCs. The chain joins TRBV10-2 to TRBJ1-2; D is undetermined. The CDR3 sequence: CASSPGSTSAYGYTF. Here the CDR3 DNA reads TGCGCCAGCAGCCCCGGGTCGACCAGCGCCTATGGCTACACCTTC.